This TCR beta chain is drawn from a study of shared clonotypes between healthy human individuals. The V gene's germline CDR1 is MNHEY and CDR2 SVGAGI. V was cut by 8 bases and J by 7 bases, with 17 bases left in between. CDR3 size: 14 residues. CD45RO-negative, CCR7-selected cells formed the naive CD8 fraction, which excluded terminally differentiated effector memory CD45RA+ cells. Generated by immunoSEQ multiplex PCR, the TCRdb table keeps only in-frame clones and is missing some. The sample has approximately 600,000 clones; about 95% are singletons. The receptor was isolated from a woman aged 25 to 39 in good health. The rearrangement uses TRBV6-5 and TRBJ1-4; D is uncertain. Sequenced: naive CD8+ T cells sorted from blood. The CDR3 region is CASSNSIGGEKLFF. CDR3 nucleotides: TGTGCCAGCTCGAACTCCATCGGCGGTGAAAAACTGTTTTTT.